This passage covers 8 T cell receptor beta chains from one sample sequenced in a study of T cells after yellow fever vaccination. TCRdb re-called the 5' RACE reads with MiXCR, one entry per CDR3 protein. The sample yields about 320,000 distinct CDR3 sequences, approximately 4.5% seen once. This material consisted of PBMCs, taken 15 days after the yellow fever booster vaccination. The receptor set was obtained from a man aged 18 to 30 who received the YFV17D yellow fever vaccine.

The rearrangement uses TRBV12-3 or TRBV12-4 and TRBJ1-1; D may be TRBD1 (6 bases). The CDR3 has 16 residues. The ends were cut back, 2 bases at V and 3 bases at J, with 16 bases in the middle. CDR3 in DNA: TGTGCCAGCAGTTTACAGGGGCAAAGGTGGGACACTGAAGCTTTCTTT. Translating it yields CASSLQGQRWDTEAFF.

Ten or more counts support this clonotype. The chain is built from TRBV4-3 and TRBJ1-1; D uncertain. The CDR3 sequence is 14 residues long. V was shortened by 1 base and J by 8 bases, with 14 bases between the two germline ends. In germline, CDR1 is LGHNA, CDR2 YSLEER. The CDR3 DNA follows: TGCGCCAGCAGCCAAGGCCTGGGCCCCTTAGAAGCTTTCTTT. Its protein product is CASSQGLGPLEAFF.

This clonotype was observed at least ten times. This chain connects TRBV6-2 or TRBV6-3 to TRBJ2-4; 11 nucleotides line up with TRBD1. V lost 6 bases to trimming and J lost 0 bases; unmatched junction nucleotides: 4. The CDR3 has 16 amino acids. Looked up from germline, CDR1 is MNHEY and CDR2 is SVGEGT. The CDR3, as DNA: TGTGCCAGCAGAAGGGACAGGGGGTCAGCCAAAAACATTCAGTACTTC. This codes for CASRRDRGSAKNIQYF.

V and J are TRBV6-5 and TRBJ2-1; D is perhaps TRBD2 (6 bases). The CDR3 contains 13 residues. In germline, CDR1 is MNHEY, CDR2 SVGAGI. V dropped 6 bases and J dropped 7 bases, with 13 bases sitting between them. The CDR3, as DNA: TGTGCCAGCAGGAAACAGGAGGGAAATGAGCAGTTCTTC. This sequence encodes CASRKQEGNEQFF.

This clonotype was picked up many times. V is TRBV6-2 or TRBV6-3 and J is TRBJ2-1, with 12 bases aligning to TRBD2. CDR1 is MNHEY, CDR2 SVGEGT, per germline. Trimming at V came to 6 bases and at J to 6 bases, leaving 6 bases not matched to a gene. This CDR3 region has 15 residues. The CDR3 sequence: CASSPRTSGANEQFF. The DNA of the CDR3 is TGTGCCAGCAGCCCAAGGACTAGCGGGGCCAATGAGCAGTTCTTC.

CDR3 sequence (DNA): TGCAGTGCTAGCCACCTCCTGTCCGTGGACGAGCAGTACTTC. Its translation is CSASHLLSVDEQYF. V gene TRBV20-1 combines with J gene TRBJ2-7; D unresolved. This CDR3 is built from 14 residues. CDR1 is DFQATT and CDR2 is SNEGSKA in the germline V gene (reference sequence). V was pared by 3 bases and J by 5 bases, with 17 bases between.

This clonotype was seen at least ten times. This chain uses TRBV29-1 with TRBJ1-1; TRBD1 matches at 9 bases. Germline V gene lookup returns CDR1 SQVTM and CDR2 ANQGSEA. The ends lost 6 bases at V and 6 bases at J; junction bases unmatched: 5. CDR3 length: 12 residues. DNA for the CDR3: TGCAGCGTGATGGACAGGGGATCTGAAGCTTTCTTT. Translating gives CSVMDRGSEAFF.

This clonotype has a count of ten or more. This chain connects TRBV12-3 or TRBV12-4 to TRBJ2-2, with TRBD2 matching over 8 bases. CDR3 length: 15 residues. Germline trimming cut 3 bases from V and 4 bases from J; bases unmatched to any gene: 4. CDR3: CASSFRLAGTGELFF. The CDR3 DNA sequence: TGTGCCAGCAGTTTTAGGCTAGCGGGCACCGGGGAGCTGTTTTTT.